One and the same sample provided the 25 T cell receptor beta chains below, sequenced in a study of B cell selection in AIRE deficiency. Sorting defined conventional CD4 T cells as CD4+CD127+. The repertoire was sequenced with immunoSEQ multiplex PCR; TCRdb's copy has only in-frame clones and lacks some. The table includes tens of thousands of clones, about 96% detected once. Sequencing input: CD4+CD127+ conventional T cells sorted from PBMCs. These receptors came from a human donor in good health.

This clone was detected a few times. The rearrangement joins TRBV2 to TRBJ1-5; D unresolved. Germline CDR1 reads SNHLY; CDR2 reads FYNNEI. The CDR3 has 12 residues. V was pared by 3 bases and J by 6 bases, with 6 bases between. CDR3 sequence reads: CASSEIPQPQHF. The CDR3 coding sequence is TGTGCCAGCAGTGAGATACCTCAGCCCCAGCATTTT.

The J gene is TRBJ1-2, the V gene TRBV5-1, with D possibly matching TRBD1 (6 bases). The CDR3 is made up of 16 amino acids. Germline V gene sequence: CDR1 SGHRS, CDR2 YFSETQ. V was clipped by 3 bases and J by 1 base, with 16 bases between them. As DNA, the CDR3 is TGCGCCAGCAGCTACAAGGACAGCGGGGGTAACTATGGCTACACCTTC. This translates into CASSYKDSGGNYGYTF.

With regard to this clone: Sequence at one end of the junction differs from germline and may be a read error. As DNA, the CDR3 is TGTGCCAGCAGTTTGGGGACCGACAGTCGTAGCAGTTTTTTC. Protein sequence: CASSLGTDSRSSFF. The rearrangement joins TRBV28 to TRBJ2-7; perhaps D is TRBD1 or TRBD2 (5 bases each). The germline V gene has CDR1 MDHEN and CDR2 SYDVKM. The CDR3 extends over 14 amino acids.

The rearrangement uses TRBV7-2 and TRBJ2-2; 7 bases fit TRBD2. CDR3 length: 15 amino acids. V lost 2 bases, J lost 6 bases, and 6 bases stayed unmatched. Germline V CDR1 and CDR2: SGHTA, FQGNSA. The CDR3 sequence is CASSLTSRGAGELFF. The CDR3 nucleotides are TGTGCCAGCAGCTTAACTAGCCGGGGGGCCGGGGAGCTGTTTTTT.

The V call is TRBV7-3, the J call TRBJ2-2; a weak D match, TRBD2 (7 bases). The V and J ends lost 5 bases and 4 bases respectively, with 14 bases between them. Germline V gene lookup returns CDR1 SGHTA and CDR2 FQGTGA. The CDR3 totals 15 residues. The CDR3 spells CASSGGAPTTGELFF. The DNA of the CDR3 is TGTGCCAGCAGCGGGGGGGCGCCGACCACCGGGGAGCTGTTTTTT. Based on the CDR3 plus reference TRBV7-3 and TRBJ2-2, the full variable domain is GAGVSQTPSNKVTEKGKYVELRCDPISGHTALYWYRQSLGQGPEFLIYFQGTGAADDSGLPNDRFFAVRPEGSVSTLKIQRTERGDSAVYLCASSGGAPTTGELFFGEGSRLTVL.

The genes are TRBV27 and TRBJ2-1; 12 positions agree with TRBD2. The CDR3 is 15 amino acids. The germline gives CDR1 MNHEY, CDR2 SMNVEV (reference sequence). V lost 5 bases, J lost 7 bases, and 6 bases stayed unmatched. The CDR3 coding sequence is TGTGCCAGCAGTCCCGGACTAGCGGGACCGAATGAGCAGTTCTTC. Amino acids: CASSPGLAGPNEQFF.

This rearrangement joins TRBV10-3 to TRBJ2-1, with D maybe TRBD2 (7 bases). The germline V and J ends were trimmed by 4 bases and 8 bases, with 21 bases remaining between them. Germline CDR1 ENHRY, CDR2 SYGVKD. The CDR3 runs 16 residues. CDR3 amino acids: CAISGGGGRGGDEQFF. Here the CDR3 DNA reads TGTGCCATCAGTGGAGGCGGGGGCAGGGGAGGGGATGAGCAGTTCTTC.

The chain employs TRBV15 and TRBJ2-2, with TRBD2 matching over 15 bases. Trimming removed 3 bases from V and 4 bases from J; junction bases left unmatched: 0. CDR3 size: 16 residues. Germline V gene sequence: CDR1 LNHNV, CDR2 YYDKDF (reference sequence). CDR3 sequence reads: CATSRGLAGGTGELFF. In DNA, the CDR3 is TGTGCCACCAGCAGGGGACTAGCGGGAGGCACCGGGGAGCTGTTTTTT.

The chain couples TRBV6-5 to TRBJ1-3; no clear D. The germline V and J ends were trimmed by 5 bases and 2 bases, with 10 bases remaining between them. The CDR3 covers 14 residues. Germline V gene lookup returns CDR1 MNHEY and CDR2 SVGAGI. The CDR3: CASSHDLPGNTIYF. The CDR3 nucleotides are TGTGCCAGCAGTCATGATTTGCCTGGAAACACCATATATTTT.

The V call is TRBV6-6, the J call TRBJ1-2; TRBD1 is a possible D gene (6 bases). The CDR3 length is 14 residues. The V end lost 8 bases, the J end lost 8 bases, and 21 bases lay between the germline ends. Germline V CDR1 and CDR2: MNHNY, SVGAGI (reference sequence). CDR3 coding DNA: TGTGCCAGCGGCGAACAGGGTCCGAGACGGGGCTACACCTTC. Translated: CASGEQGPRRGYTF.

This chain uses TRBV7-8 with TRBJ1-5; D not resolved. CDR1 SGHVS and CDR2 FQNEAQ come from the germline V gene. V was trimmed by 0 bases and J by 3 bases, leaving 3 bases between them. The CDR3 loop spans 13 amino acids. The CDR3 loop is CASSLALNQPQHF. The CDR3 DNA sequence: TGTGCCAGCAGCTTAGCCCTCAATCAGCCCCAGCATTTT. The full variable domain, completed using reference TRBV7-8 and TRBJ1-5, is GAGVSQSPRYKVAKRGQDVALRCDPISGHVSLFWYQQALGQGPEFLTYFQNEAQLDKSGLPSDRFFAERPEGSVSTLKIQRTQQEDSAVYLCASSLALNQPQHFGDGTRLSIL.

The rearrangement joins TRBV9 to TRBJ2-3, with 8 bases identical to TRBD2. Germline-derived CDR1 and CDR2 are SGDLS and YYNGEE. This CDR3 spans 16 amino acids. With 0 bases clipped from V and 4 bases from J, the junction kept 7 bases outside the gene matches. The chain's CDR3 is CASSVDQAGVADTQYF. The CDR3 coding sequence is TGTGCCAGCAGCGTAGACCAAGCGGGAGTGGCAGATACGCAGTATTTT.

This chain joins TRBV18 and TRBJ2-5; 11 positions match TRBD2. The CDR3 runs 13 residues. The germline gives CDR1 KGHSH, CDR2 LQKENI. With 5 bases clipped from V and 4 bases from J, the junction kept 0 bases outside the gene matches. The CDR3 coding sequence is TGTGCCAGCTCAGGGACTAGCGGAGAGACCCAGTACTTC. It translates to CASSGTSGETQYF.

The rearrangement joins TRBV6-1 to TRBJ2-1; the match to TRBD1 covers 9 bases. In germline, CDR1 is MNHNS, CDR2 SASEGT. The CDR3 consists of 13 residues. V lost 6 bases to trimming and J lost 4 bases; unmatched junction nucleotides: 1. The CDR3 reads CASRTGGYNEQFF. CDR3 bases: TGTGCCAGCAGGACAGGGGGGTACAATGAGCAGTTCTTC.

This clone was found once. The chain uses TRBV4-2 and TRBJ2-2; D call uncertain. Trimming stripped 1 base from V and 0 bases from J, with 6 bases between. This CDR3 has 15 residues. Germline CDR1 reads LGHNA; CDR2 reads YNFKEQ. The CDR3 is CASSQVEANTGELFF. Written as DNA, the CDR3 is TGTGCCAGCAGCCAAGTAGAAGCGAACACCGGGGAGCTGTTTTTT.

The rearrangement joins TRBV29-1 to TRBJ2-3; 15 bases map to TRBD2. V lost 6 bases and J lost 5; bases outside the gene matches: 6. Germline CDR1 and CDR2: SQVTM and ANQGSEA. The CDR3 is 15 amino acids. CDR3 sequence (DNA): TGCAGCGTGGAGGGACTAGCGGGAGGTGGAGATACGCAGTATTTT. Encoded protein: CSVEGLAGGGDTQYF.

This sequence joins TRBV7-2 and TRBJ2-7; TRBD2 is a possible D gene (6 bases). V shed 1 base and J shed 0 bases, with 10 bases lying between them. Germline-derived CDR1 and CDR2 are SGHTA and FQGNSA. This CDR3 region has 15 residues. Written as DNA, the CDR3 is TGTGCCAGCAGCTTAGAAGCTAGCGACTCCTACGAGCAGTACTTC. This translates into CASSLEASDSYEQYF.

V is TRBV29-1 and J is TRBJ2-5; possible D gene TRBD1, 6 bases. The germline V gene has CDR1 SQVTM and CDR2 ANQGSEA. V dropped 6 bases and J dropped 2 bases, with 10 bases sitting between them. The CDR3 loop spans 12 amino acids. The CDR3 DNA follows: TGCAGCGTGGGGACACTTCAAGAGACCCAGTACTTC. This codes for CSVGTLQETQYF.

Here the CDR3 reads CASSLTAGDRETQYF. The DNA of the CDR3 is TGTGCCAGCAGCTTAACCGCGGGAGATAGGGAGACCCAGTACTTC. The genes are TRBV7-3 and TRBJ2-5; TRBD2 matches at 7 bases. Looked up from germline, CDR1 is SGHTA and CDR2 is FQGTGA. There are 15 residues in the CDR3. Unmatched junction bases numbered 6, after V lost 0 bases and J lost 5 bases.

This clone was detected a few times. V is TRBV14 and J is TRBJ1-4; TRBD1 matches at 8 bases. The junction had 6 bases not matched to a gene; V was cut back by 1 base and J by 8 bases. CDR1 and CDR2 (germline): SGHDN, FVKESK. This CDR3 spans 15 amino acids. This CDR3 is CASSQGSGTGEKLFF. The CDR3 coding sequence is TGTGCCAGCAGCCAAGGATCGGGGACAGGAGAAAAACTGTTTTTT.

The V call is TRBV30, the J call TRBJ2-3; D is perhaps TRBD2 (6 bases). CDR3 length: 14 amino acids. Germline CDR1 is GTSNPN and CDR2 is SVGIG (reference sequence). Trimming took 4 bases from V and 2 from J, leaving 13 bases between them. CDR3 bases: TGTGCCTGGACCCTGGGACTCCACACAGATACGCAGTATTTT. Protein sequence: CAWTLGLHTDTQYF. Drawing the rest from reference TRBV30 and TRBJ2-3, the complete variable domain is SQTIHQWPATLVQPVGSPLSLECTVEGTSNPNLYWYRQAAGRGLQLLFYSVGIGQISSEVPQNLSASRPQDRQFILSSKKLLLSDSGFYLCAWTLGLHTDTQYFGPGTRLTVL.

The CDR3 loop is CATSSDRGEDTGELFF. DNA of the CDR3: TGTGCCACCAGCTCCGACAGGGGAGAGGACACCGGGGAGCTGTTTTTT. The rearrangement uses TRBV15 and TRBJ2-2, with 8 bases aligning to TRBD1. With V trimmed by 5 bases and J by 3 bases, 8 bases remained unmatched. Germline CDR1 and CDR2: LNHNV and YYDKDF (reference sequence). CDR3 length: 16 amino acids.

The CDR3 sequence is CASSDPGQGAIGYTF. The CDR3 bases are TGTGCCAGCAGCGACCCGGGACAGGGGGCGATTGGCTACACCTTC. The V and J genes are TRBV5-4 and TRBJ1-2, with TRBD1 matching over 12 bases. Germline CDR1 is SGHNT and CDR2 is YYREEE (reference sequence). With 4 bases clipped from V and 7 bases from J, the junction kept 8 bases outside the gene matches. The CDR3 has 15 amino acids.

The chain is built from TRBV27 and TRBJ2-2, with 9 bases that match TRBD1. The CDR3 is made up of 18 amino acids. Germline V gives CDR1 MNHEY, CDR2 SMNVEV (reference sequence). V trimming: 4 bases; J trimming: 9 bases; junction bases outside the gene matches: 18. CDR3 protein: CASSSLFRDRDQYRELFF. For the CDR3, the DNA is TGTGCCAGCAGTTCCCTCTTCCGGGACAGGGACCAATACAGGGAGCTGTTTTTT.

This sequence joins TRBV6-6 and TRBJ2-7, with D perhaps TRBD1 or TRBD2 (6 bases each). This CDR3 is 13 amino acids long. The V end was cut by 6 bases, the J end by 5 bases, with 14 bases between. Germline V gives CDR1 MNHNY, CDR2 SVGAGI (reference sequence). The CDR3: CASRGLPGDEQYF. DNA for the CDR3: TGTGCCAGCAGGGGACTCCCAGGGGACGAGCAGTACTTC.